This record looks at one T cell receptor (beta chain) sequence and its context. The entry originates in a study of blood T cell repertoires in COVID-19. Study as a whole: Collection of acute and convalescent COVID-19 samples took place in the United States, Italy and Spain. The analysed material was cDNA or gDNA that came from T cells, B-cell-depleted T cells, or PBMCs.

CDR3 length: 17 residues. Germline CDR1 is KGHDR and CDR2 is SFDVKD. The V and J ends lost 3 bases and 5 bases, in that order; junction bases with no gene match: 6. Using immunoSEQ multiplex PCR, the repertoire was profiled, and TCRdb retains in-frame clones only, with some absent. The repertoire holds about 260,000 clones, with 70% to 90% as singletons. The sample taken for sequencing was PBMCs or T cells enriched from blood (not recorded which). This sequence joins TRBV24-1 and TRBJ2-1, with 13 positions matching TRBD2. The TCR comes from a woman between 35 and 50 years old with acute COVID-19. The CDR3 nucleotides read TGTGCCACCAGTGATCGTGGACTAGCGGGAGTCAACAATGAGCAGTTCTTC. Translated, it gives CATSDRGLAGVNNEQFF.